This note documents a single T cell receptor (beta chain) sequence. Antigen specificity is unknown. These data originate in a study of T cell responses to AZD1222 COVID-19 vaccine. Germline-derived CDR1 and CDR2 are SGHRS and YFSETQ. The V and J ends lost 2 bases and 5 bases respectively, with 8 bases between them. This CDR3 comprises 13 residues. Sequencing was performed with immunoSEQ multiplex PCR; in TCRdb, only in-frame clones are kept and a portion is missing. The sample has roughly 26,000 clones; 88% are singletons. The study, taken as a whole, reports: None of the repertoires were sampled until the peak T cell response had passed. Seropositive status at baseline applied to only five to seven AZD1222 recipients. Among spike-specific TCRs, nearly half reportedly target unmutated variant regions.

Material: peripheral blood, obtained 28 days after the second AZD1222 dose. This receptor was taken from an adult who received the AZD1222 COVID-19 vaccine. The genes are TRBV5-1 and TRBJ2-1; maybe TRBD1 (5 bases). The CDR3 DNA sequence: TGCGCCAGCAGCTTTGACAGAAACAATGAGCAGTTCTTC. Translated: CASSFDRNNEQFF.